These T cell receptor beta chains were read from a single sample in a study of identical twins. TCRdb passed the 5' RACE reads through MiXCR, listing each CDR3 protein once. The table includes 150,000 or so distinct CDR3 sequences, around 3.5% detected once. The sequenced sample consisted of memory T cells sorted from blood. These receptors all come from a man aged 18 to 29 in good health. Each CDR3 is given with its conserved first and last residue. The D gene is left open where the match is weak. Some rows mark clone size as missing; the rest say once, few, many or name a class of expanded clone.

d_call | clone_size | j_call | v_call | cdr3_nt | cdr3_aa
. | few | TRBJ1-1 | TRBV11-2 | TGTGCCAGCAGCTTATCGAGCGGGACTGAAGCTTTCTTT | CASSLSSGTEAFF
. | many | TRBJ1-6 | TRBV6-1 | TGTGCCAGCAGGTCACAGGGAAGAAGTTCACCCCTCCACTTT | CASRSQGRSSPLHF
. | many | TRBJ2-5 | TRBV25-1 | TGTGCCAGCAGTGAATTTCTCTTAGGGGGTCTAGGAAGAGAGACCCAGTACTTC | CASSEFLLGGLGRETQYF
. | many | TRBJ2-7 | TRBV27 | TGTGCCAGCAGTTTATATTCCGGATCGGACGAGCAGTACTTC | CASSLYSGSDEQYF
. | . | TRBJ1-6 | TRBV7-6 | TGTGCCAGCAGCTTAGAAGGGGCGACCCTCAATTCACCCCTCCACTTT | CASSLEGATLNSPLHF
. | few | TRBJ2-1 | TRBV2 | TGTGCCAGCAGTACGGACATAAATGAGCAGTTCTTC | CASSTDINEQFF
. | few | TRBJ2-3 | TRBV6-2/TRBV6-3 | TGTGCCAGCAGTTTCTCGGGCGTAGATACGCAGTATTTT | CASSFSGVDTQYF
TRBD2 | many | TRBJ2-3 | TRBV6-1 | TGTGCCAGCACCCCTAGCGGGGTTAGCACAGATACGCAGTATTTT | CASTPSGVSTDTQYF
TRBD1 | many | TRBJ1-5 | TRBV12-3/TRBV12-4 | TGTGCCAGCAGTTTAGGAGGGGGCGGCCATAACCAGCATTTT | CASSLGGGGHNQHF
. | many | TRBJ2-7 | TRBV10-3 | TGTGCCATCAGTGGTCAGGGGGGGTCATACGAGCAGTACTTC | CAISGQGGSYEQYF
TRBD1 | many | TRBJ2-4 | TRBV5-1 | TGCGCCAGCAGCCAAACACCGGGACAGGGTCTATACATTCAGTACTTC | CASSQTPGQGLYIQYF
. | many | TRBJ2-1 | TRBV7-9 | TGTGCCAGCAGGAGGGTCGGGGACCACAATGAGCAGTTCTTC | CASRRVGDHNEQFF
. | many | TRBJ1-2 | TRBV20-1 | TGCAGTGCTAGAGGGGCGGGGCAGTCCAACTATGGCTACACCTTC | CSARGAGQSNYGYTF
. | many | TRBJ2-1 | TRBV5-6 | TGTGCCAGCAGCTTGGTCAGTGGTAGTCCTCGGGAGCAGTTCTTC | CASSLVSGSPREQFF
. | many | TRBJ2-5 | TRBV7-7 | TGTGCCAGCAGCTTGGGGACACTTGAAGAGACCCAGTACTTC | CASSLGTLEETQYF
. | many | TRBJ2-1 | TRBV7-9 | TGTGCCAGCAGCTTAGCCCTCTCAGATGAGCAGTTCTTC | CASSLALSDEQFF
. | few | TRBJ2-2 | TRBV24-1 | TGTGCCACCAAGTCGGCGGCGAACACCGGGGAGCTGTTTTTT | CATKSAANTGELFF
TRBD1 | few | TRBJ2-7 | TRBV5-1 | TGCGCCAGCAGCTGGATGACAGGGGCCACCTTATCCCACGAGCAGTACTTC | CASSWMTGATLSHEQYF
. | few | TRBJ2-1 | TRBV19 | TGTGCCAGTAGTATCGGGGCCCTCTACAATGAGCAGTTCTTC | CASSIGALYNEQFF
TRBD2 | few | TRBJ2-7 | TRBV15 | TGTGCCACCAGCAGAGATAGGCGGATTCCGGGGGGAAGGTACGAGCAGTACTTC | CATSRDRRIPGGRYEQYF
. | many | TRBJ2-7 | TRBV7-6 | TGTGCCAGCAGCGGAGCCGCCGGCGAGCAGTACTTC | CASSGAAGEQYF
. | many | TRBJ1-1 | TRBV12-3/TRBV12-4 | TGTGCCAGCAGTTTCCCAGGGCGGAACACTGAAGCTTTCTTT | CASSFPGRNTEAFF
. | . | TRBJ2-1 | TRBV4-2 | TGTGCCAGCAGCCAAGTGGGGGACCAAAATCATGAGCAGTTCTTC | CASSQVGDQNHEQFF
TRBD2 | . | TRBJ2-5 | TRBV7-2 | TGTGCCAGCAGCTCGCCACCTAGCGGGCCCTCCCAGTACTTC | CASSSPPSGPSQYF
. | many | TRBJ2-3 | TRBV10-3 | TGTGCCATCAGTGATATGGGGAAAAGCACAGATACGCAGTATTTT | CAISDMGKSTDTQYF
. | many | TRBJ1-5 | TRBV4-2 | TGTGCCAGCAGCCAAGATCTGGGGGACAATCAGCCCCAGCATTTT | CASSQDLGDNQPQHF
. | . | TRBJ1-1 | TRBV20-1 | TGCAGTGCTAGTGAGGGGAAGAACACTGAAGCTTTCTTT | CSASEGKNTEAFF
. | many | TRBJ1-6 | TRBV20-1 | TGCAGTGCTAGAGACCTTTCAGGTGGCCAGTCACCCCTCCACTTT | CSARDLSGGQSPLHF
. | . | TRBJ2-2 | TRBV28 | TGTGCCAGCACCGACACTATAAACACCGGGGAGCTGTTTTTT | CASTDTINTGELFF
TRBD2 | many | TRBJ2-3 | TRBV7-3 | TGTGCCAGCCGTTTAGCGGGGCTCACAGATACGCAGTATTTT | CASRLAGLTDTQYF
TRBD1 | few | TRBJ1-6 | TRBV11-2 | TGTGCCAGCAGCTATCTAAGACAGGGATCACCCCTCCACTTT | CASSYLRQGSPLHF